This T cell receptor (beta chain) appears in the sequencing data of a study of control samples from healthy donors and cancer patients. The ends lost 5 bases at V and 3 bases at J; junction bases unmatched: 5. This CDR3 contains 15 residues. The germline gives CDR1 MDHEN, CDR2 SYDVKM. Sequencing was performed with immunoSEQ multiplex PCR; in TCRdb, only in-frame clones are kept and a portion is missing. The repertoire holds tens of thousands of clones, with around nine tenths as singletons. Input material: PBMCs. This chain uses TRBV28 with TRBJ2-3; 10 bases are a match to TRBD1. The TCR originated in a woman in her fifties or sixties with colorectal cancer. The CDR3 sequence is CASSGTGVMTDTQYF. The CDR3 DNA is TGTGCCAGCAGTGGGACAGGGGTTATGACAGATACGCAGTATTTT.